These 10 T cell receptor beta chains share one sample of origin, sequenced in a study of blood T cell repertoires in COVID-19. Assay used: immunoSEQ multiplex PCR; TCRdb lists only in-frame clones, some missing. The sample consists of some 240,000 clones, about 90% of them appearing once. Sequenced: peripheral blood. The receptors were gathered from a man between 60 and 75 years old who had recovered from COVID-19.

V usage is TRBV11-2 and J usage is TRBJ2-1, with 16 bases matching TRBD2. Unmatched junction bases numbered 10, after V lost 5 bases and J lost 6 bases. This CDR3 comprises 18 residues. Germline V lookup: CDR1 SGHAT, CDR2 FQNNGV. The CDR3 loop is CASSPGLAGGRPGNEQFF. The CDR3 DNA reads TGTGCCAGCAGCCCGGGACTAGCGGGGGGGCGACCCGGCAATGAGCAGTTCTTC. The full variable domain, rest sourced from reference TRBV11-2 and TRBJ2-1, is EAGVAQSPRYKIIEKRQSVAFWCNPISGHATLYWYQQILGQGPKLLIQFQNNGVVDDSQLPKDRFSAERLKGVDSTLKIQPAKLEDSAVYLCASSPGLAGGRPGNEQFFGPGTRLTVL.

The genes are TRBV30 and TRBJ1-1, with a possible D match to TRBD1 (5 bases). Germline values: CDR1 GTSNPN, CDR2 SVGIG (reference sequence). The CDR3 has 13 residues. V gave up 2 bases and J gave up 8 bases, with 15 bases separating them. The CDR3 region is CAWSTNYAGEAFF. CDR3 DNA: TGTGCCTGGAGTACCAACTATGCAGGGGAAGCTTTCTTT.

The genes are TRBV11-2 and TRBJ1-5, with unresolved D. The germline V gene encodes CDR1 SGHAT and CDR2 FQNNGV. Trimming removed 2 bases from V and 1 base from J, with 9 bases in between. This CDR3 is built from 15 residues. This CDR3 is CASSLNIRSNQPQHF. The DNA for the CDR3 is TGTGCCAGCAGCTTAAATATCAGGAGCAATCAGCCCCAGCATTTT. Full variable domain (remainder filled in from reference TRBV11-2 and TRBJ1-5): EAGVAQSPRYKIIEKRQSVAFWCNPISGHATLYWYQQILGQGPKLLIQFQNNGVVDDSQLPKDRFSAERLKGVDSTLKIQPAKLEDSAVYLCASSLNIRSNQPQHFGDGTRLSIL.

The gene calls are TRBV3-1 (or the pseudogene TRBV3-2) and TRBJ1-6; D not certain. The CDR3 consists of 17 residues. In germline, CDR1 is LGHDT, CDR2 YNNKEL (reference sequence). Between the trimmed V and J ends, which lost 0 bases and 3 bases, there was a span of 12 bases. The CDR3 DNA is TGTGCCAGCAGCCAAGATTCGGCAGGCTACTATAATTCACCCCTCCACTTT. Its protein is CASSQDSAGYYNSPLHF.

In DNA form, the CDR3 reads TGTGCCATCAGCGGACTAGCGGGGAGAAATGAGCAGTTCTTC. It is translated as CAISGLAGRNEQFF. The rearrangement joins TRBV10-3 to TRBJ2-1; 12 bases are shared with TRBD2. Germline lookup yields CDR1 ENHRY and CDR2 SYGVKD. The CDR3 is made up of 14 amino acids. Trimming cost V 6 bases and J 7 bases; bases outside gene matches: 4.

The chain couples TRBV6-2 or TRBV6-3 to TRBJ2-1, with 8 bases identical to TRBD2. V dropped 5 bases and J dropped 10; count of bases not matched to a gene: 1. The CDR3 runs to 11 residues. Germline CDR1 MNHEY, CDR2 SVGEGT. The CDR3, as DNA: TGTGCCAGCAGTCGCGGGGGGGAGCAGTTCTTC. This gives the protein CASSRGGEQFF.

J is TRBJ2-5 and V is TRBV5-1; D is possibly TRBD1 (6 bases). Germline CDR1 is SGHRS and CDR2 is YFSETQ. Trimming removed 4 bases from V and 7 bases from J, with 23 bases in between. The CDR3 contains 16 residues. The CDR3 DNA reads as TGCGCCAGCAGCCCAGTAGTCGTTGGGGGCAGTGTGACCCAGTACTTC. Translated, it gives CASSPVVVGGSVTQYF.

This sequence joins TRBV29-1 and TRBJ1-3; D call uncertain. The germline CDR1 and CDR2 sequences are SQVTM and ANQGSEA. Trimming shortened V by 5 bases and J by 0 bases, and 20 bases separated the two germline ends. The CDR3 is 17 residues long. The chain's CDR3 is CSVTPAVLPGSGNTIYF. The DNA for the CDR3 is TGCAGCGTTACCCCGGCGGTGCTTCCCGGCTCTGGAAACACCATATATTTT.

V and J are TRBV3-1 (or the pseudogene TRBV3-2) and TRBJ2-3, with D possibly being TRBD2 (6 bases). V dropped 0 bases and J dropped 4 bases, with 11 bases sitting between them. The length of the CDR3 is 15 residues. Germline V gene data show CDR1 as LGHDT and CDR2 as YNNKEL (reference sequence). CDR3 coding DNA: TGTGCCAGCAGCCAAGATGGGGGGATGGCAGATACGCAGTATTTT. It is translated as CASSQDGGMADTQYF.

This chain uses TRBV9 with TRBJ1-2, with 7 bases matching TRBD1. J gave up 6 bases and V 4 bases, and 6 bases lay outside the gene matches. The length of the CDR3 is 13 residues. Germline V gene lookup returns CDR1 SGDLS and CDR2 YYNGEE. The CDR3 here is CASSTTGFNGYTF. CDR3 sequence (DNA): TGTGCCAGCAGCACGACAGGGTTTAATGGCTACACCTTC. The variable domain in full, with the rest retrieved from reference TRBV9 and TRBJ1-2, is DSGVTQTPKHLITATGQRVTLRCSPRSGDLSVYWYQQSLDQGLQFLIQYYNGEERAKGNILERFSAQQFPDLHSELNLSSLELGDSALYFCASSTTGFNGYTFGSGTRLTVV.